This TCR beta chain was recorded in a study of T cell responses to AZD1222 COVID-19 vaccine. Findings and limits, study-wide: The sample set comprised mostly white British donors with more females, and clonal diversity was possibly underestimated.

Using immunoSEQ multiplex PCR, the repertoire was profiled, and TCRdb retains in-frame clones only, with some absent. The sample includes around 100,000 clones, just under 90% seen only once; the top ten take 15%. Concerning this clone: What it binds is not known.

Per germline, CDR1 LGHDT and CDR2 YNNKEL (reference sequence). The germline V and J ends were trimmed by 2 bases and 4 bases, with 3 bases remaining between them. The CDR3 sequence is 11 residues long. The sequences come from peripheral blood, collected on day 0 of AZD1222 vaccination. The chain recombines TRBV3-1 (or the pseudogene TRBV3-2) with TRBJ2-7; D remains unclear. The TCR was taken from an adult in good health. The CDR3 DNA is TGTGCCAGCAGCCAATTATACGAGCAGTACTTC. Its translation is CASSQLYEQYF.